Listed below are T cell receptor beta chains from one sample, sequenced in a study of cytomegalovirus exposure and HLA in healthy donors. Method: immunoSEQ multiplex PCR; TCRdb's copy keeps in-frame clones and lacks some. This table holds tens of thousands of clones. The sequenced material came from PBMCs. These receptor sequences come from a young man in good health and CMV-seropositive. Each CDR3 is given with its conserved first and last residue. The order of the fields is V gene, D gene, J gene, CDR3 protein, CDR3 DNA. The D gene is left open where the match is weak.

v_call: TRBV7-9
d_call: TRBD1
j_call: TRBJ1-1
cdr3_aa: CASSPGQTFTEAFF
cdr3_nt: TGTGCCAGCAGCCCGGGACAGACCTTCACTGAAGCTTTCTTT

v_call: TRBV5-6
d_call: TRBD1
j_call: TRBJ1-5
cdr3_aa: CASSLAEEGGGQPQHF
cdr3_nt: TGTGCCAGCAGCTTGGCCGAGGAAGGGGGCGGTCAGCCCCAGCATTTT

v_call: TRBV28
d_call: NA
j_call: TRBJ1-5
cdr3_aa: CASHPHRTAGQPQHF
cdr3_nt: TGTGCCAGCCACCCCCACCGGACAGCCGGTCAGCCCCAGCATTTT

v_call: TRBV2
d_call: NA
j_call: TRBJ2-3
cdr3_aa: CASTLASDTQYF
cdr3_nt: TGTGCCAGCACCCTCGCGTCAGATACGCAGTATTTT

v_call: TRBV9
d_call: NA
j_call: TRBJ2-5
cdr3_aa: CASSVGQRETQYF
cdr3_nt: TGTGCCAGCAGCGTAGGACAGAGGGAGACCCAGTACTTC

v_call: TRBV5-1
d_call: TRBD1
j_call: TRBJ1-1
cdr3_aa: CASSGGTDLEAFF
cdr3_nt: TGCGCCAGCAGCGGGGGGACAGACCTTGAAGCTTTCTTT

v_call: TRBV5-5
d_call: NA
j_call: TRBJ2-7
cdr3_aa: CASSLDRESSYEQYF
cdr3_nt: TGTGCCAGCAGCTTGGACAGGGAGAGCTCCTACGAGCAGTACTTC

v_call: TRBV19
d_call: NA
j_call: TRBJ2-2
cdr3_aa: CASTRASPYGELFF
cdr3_nt: TGTGCCAGTACGCGGGCTTCCCCGTACGGGGAGCTGTTTTTT

v_call: TRBV19
d_call: TRBD1
j_call: TRBJ1-1
cdr3_aa: CASSVGTETEAFF
cdr3_nt: TGTGCCAGTAGTGTCGGGACAGAAACCGAAGCTTTCTTT

v_call: TRBV30
d_call: NA
j_call: TRBJ2-7
cdr3_aa: CAWSGGEQYF
cdr3_nt: TGTGCCTGGAGTGGAGGCGAGCAGTACTTC

v_call: TRBV5-5
d_call: NA
j_call: TRBJ2-2
cdr3_aa: CASSLWGLDTGELFF
cdr3_nt: TGTGCCAGCAGCTTATGGGGGCTGGACACCGGGGAGCTGTTTTTT

v_call: TRBV7-2
d_call: NA
j_call: TRBJ2-5
cdr3_aa: CASSLTGQQETQYF
cdr3_nt: TGTGCCAGCAGCTTAACCGGACAACAAGAGACCCAGTACTTC

v_call: TRBV5-1
d_call: TRBD1
j_call: TRBJ1-1
cdr3_aa: CASSHTGGSNTEAFF
cdr3_nt: TGCGCCAGCAGCCATACAGGGGGCTCGAACACTGAAGCTTTCTTT

v_call: TRBV29-1
d_call: TRBD1
j_call: TRBJ1-4
cdr3_aa: CSVTNRQGSNEKLFF
cdr3_nt: TGCAGCGTGACGAATCGACAGGGCTCGAATGAAAAACTGTTTTTT

v_call: TRBV5-1
d_call: TRBD1
j_call: TRBJ1-2
cdr3_aa: CASSSQGASSGYTF
cdr3_nt: TGCGCCAGCAGCTCACAGGGGGCGTCGAGTGGCTACACCTTC

v_call: TRBV18
d_call: TRBD1
j_call: TRBJ1-2
cdr3_aa: CASSPAQGISGYTF
cdr3_nt: TGTGCCAGCTCACCGGCACAGGGGATAAGTGGCTACACCTTC

v_call: TRBV5-1
d_call: NA
j_call: TRBJ1-1
cdr3_aa: CASSPRGYSNTEAFF
cdr3_nt: TGCGCCAGCAGCCCCAGGGGATACTCCAACACTGAAGCTTTCTTT

v_call: TRBV2
d_call: TRBD1
j_call: TRBJ1-2
cdr3_aa: CASSDRAGGNYGYTF
cdr3_nt: TGTGCCAGCAGTGATCGGGCAGGGGGTAACTATGGCTACACCTTC

v_call: TRBV2
d_call: NA
j_call: TRBJ1-3
cdr3_aa: CASEVLVGNTIYF
cdr3_nt: TGTGCCAGCGAGGTCCTGGTTGGAAACACCATATATTTT

v_call: TRBV10-3
d_call: NA
j_call: TRBJ1-3
cdr3_aa: CAIHGGDGNTIYF
cdr3_nt: TGTGCCATCCACGGGGGTGATGGAAACACCATATATTTT

v_call: TRBV5-1
d_call: TRBD1
j_call: TRBJ1-2
cdr3_aa: CASSLAGTGDYGYTF
cdr3_nt: TGCGCCAGCAGCTTGGCGGGGACAGGGGACTATGGCTACACCTTC

v_call: TRBV7-8
d_call: TRBD2
j_call: TRBJ2-7
cdr3_aa: CASSWGLAGSYEQYF
cdr3_nt: TGTGCCAGCAGCTGGGGACTAGCGGGCTCCTACGAGCAGTACTTC

v_call: TRBV4-1
d_call: NA
j_call: TRBJ2-7
cdr3_aa: CALSPTTGPGDSSYEQYF
cdr3_nt: TGCGCCCTCAGCCCTACAACCGGTCCGGGGGACAGTTCCTACGAGCAGTACTTC

v_call: TRBV5-1
d_call: TRBD2
j_call: TRBJ2-3
cdr3_aa: CASSWIEREVHSDTQYF
cdr3_nt: TGCGCCAGCAGTTGGATCGAGCGGGAGGTCCACTCCGATACGCAGTATTTT

v_call: TRBV5-1
d_call: NA
j_call: TRBJ2-1
cdr3_aa: CASSLDLLSSYNEQFF
cdr3_nt: TGCGCCAGCAGCTTGGACCTTTTGAGCTCCTACAATGAGCAGTTCTTC

v_call: TRBV27
d_call: NA
j_call: TRBJ1-2
cdr3_aa: CASSRTGVADGYTF
cdr3_nt: TGTGCCAGCAGTCGAACCGGGGTTGCCGATGGCTACACCTTC

v_call: TRBV27
d_call: NA
j_call: TRBJ1-5
cdr3_aa: CASSLYGGPQHF
cdr3_nt: TGTGCCAGCAGTTTATACGGTGGGCCCCAGCATTTT

v_call: TRBV28
d_call: TRBD1
j_call: TRBJ1-2
cdr3_aa: CASSRQGANYGYTF
cdr3_nt: TGTGCCAGCAGTAGACAGGGGGCTAACTATGGCTACACCTTC

v_call: TRBV2
d_call: NA
j_call: TRBJ1-2
cdr3_aa: CASSETGSRGVNYGYTF
cdr3_nt: TGTGCCAGCAGTGAAACGGGTTCGCGGGGAGTGAACTATGGCTACACCTTC

v_call: TRBV2
d_call: NA
j_call: TRBJ1-4
cdr3_aa: CASSNTRWEKLFF
cdr3_nt: TGTGCCAGCAGTAATACCAGGTGGGAAAAACTGTTTTTT